The 15 T cell receptor beta chains in this list originate from one sample, sequenced in a study of CD4 T cells in relation to SARS-CoV-2 and coronaviruses. The unexposed donors gave CD4+ T cells in about 2011-2018, prior to COVID-19. The cells were cultured for around ten days before CD4+ T cells were isolated. These TCRs are of unknown antigen specificity. Assay used: immunoSEQ multiplex PCR; TCRdb lists only in-frame clones, some missing. This sample has about 23,000 clones; about four fifths occur once, and the top ten carry approximately 14%. Sequencing used CD4+ T cells from PBMCs, cultured in vitro. These receptors were obtained from a human donor in good health.

The chain uses TRBV27 and TRBJ1-1; maybe TRBD1 (5 bases). The CDR3 consists of 12 residues. Germline V CDR1 and CDR2: MNHEY, SMNVEV (reference sequence). V was trimmed by 2 bases and J by 4 bases, leaving 5 bases between them. The CDR3 nucleotides read TGTGCCAGCAGTTTAAGGGGCACTGAAGCTTTCTTT. It translates to CASSLRGTEAFF.

This chain connects TRBV2 to TRBJ1-4; 10 nucleotides agree with TRBD1. V shed 4 bases and J 7 bases; nucleotides not matched to a gene: 6. The V gene's germline CDR1 is SNHLY and CDR2 FYNNEI. This CDR3 spans 15 amino acids. CDR3 DNA sequence: TGTGCCAGCAGTGTCGGGACAGGGGACGTTGAAAAACTGTTTTTT. This translates into CASSVGTGDVEKLFF.

The V gene is TRBV18, the J gene TRBJ2-7; 8 bases align to TRBD1. Germline values: CDR1 KGHSH, CDR2 LQKENI. The V gene end was trimmed by 3 bases and the J gene end by 4 bases; junction bases not matched to a gene: 8. The CDR3 contains 15 residues. The CDR3 region is CASSPTDRGLYEQYF. For the CDR3, the DNA is TGTGCCAGCTCACCTACTGACAGGGGCCTTTACGAGCAGTACTTC.

By sample share, this clone is medium-sized (0.01 to 0.1%). The chain links TRBV19 to TRBJ2-7; TRBD2 aligns across 10 bases. Germline assignment: CDR1 LNHDA and CDR2 SQIVND (reference sequence). The CDR3 is 14 residues long. Unmatched junction bases numbered 0, after V lost 4 bases and J lost 0 bases. CDR3 coding DNA: TGTGCCAGTAGTACTAGCGGGAGCTCCTACGAGCAGTACTTC. Protein sequence: CASSTSGSSYEQYF.

This clone was detected a few times. This CDR3 reads CASSLEGRSGSPEQYF. CDR3 DNA: TGCGCCAGCAGCTTGGAGGGCAGGTCAGGCAGCCCCGAGCAGTACTTC. The V call is TRBV5-1, the J call TRBJ2-7; no clear D gene. Germline values: CDR1 SGHRS, CDR2 YFSETQ. The CDR3 contains 16 residues. V was shortened by 0 bases and J by 6 bases, with 19 bases between the two germline ends. The variable domain in full, completed from reference TRBV5-1 and TRBJ2-7, reads KAGVTQTPRYLIKTRGQQVTLSCSPISGHRSVSWYQQTPGQGLQFLFEYFSETQRNKGNFPGRFSGRQFSNSRSEMNVSTLELGDSALYLCASSLEGRSGSPEQYFGPGTRLTVT.

The chain links TRBV19 to TRBJ1-2, with D perhaps matching TRBD1 (6 bases). Trimming shortened V by 10 bases and J by 4 bases, and 22 bases separated the two germline ends. Germline CDR1 and CDR2: LNHDA and SQIVND (reference sequence). The CDR3 spans 15 residues. CDR3 sequence (DNA): TGTGCCACCCATCCCCGGGACAATTTGTTCTATGGCTACACCTTC. It translates to CATHPRDNLFYGYTF.

This rearrangement joins TRBV18 to TRBJ1-2; 8 bases line up with TRBD1. After removal of 3 bases from V and 3 bases from J, the junction contained 6 bases not matched to a gene. Germline V gene lookup returns CDR1 KGHSH and CDR2 LQKENI. The CDR3 is 15 residues long. DNA of the CDR3: TGTGCCAGCTCACCTCAGACAGGGGCTGACTATGGCTACACCTTC. Translated: CASSPQTGADYGYTF.

The V gene is TRBV4-1, the J gene TRBJ2-2; D is ambiguous. Deletions cut 1 base from V and 0 bases from J, with 9 bases between. The length of the CDR3 is 16 residues. Looked up from germline, CDR1 is MGHRA and CDR2 is YSYEKL. The CDR3: CASSQGQNTNTGELFF. The CDR3 DNA reads as TGCGCCAGCAGCCAAGGCCAGAACACGAACACCGGGGAGCTGTTTTTT.

This chain uses TRBV7-3 with TRBJ2-1, with TRBD2 as a possible D gene (5 bases). The CDR3 consists of 17 residues. CDR1 is SGHTA, CDR2 FQGTGA, per germline. V lost 5 bases, J lost 7 bases, and 24 bases lay in between. The CDR3 loop is CASSLQSRRDLWNEQFF. CDR3 in DNA: TGTGCCAGCAGCCTGCAGAGCCGACGGGATCTGTGGAATGAGCAGTTCTTC.

The chain combines TRBV18 with TRBJ2-1; D might be TRBD2 (6 bases). The CDR3 totals 19 residues. The germline CDR1 and CDR2 sequences are KGHSH and LQKENI. Trimming removed 4 bases from V and 0 bases from J, with 22 bases in between. CDR3 nucleotides: TGTGCCAGCTCACACCTGGCGGGGTCGACGATCAGCTCCTACAATGAGCAGTTCTTC. Translation gives CASSHLAGSTISSYNEQFF.

The chain employs TRBV5-1 and TRBJ2-1; the match to TRBD2 covers 11 bases. J lost 7 bases, V lost 0 bases, and 6 bases had no gene match. There are 16 residues in the CDR3. Germline V gene lookup returns CDR1 SGHRS and CDR2 YFSETQ. In DNA form, the CDR3 reads TGCGCCAGCAGCTTGGTGGTAGCGGGAGGGTTAAATGAGCAGTTCTTC. Amino acid sequence: CASSLVVAGGLNEQFF.

This clone was picked up one time. This sequence joins TRBV9 and TRBJ2-1; 8 positions agree with TRBD2. V shed 7 bases, J shed 10 bases, and the junction held 16 bases outside the gene matches. This CDR3 has 15 residues. Germline CDR1 is SGDLS and CDR2 is YYNGEE. This CDR3 reads CASAPHSGKPGEQFF. Written as DNA, the CDR3 is TGTGCCAGCGCACCTCATAGCGGGAAGCCCGGGGAGCAGTTCTTC.

CDR3 sequence (DNA): TGTGCCAGCAGCTTGACAGGGGGCAGGGGCACTGAAGCTTTCTTT. This translates into CASSLTGGRGTEAFF. This chain links TRBV11-1 with TRBJ1-1; 10 bases map to TRBD1. V shed 3 bases, J shed 4 bases, and the junction held 5 bases outside the gene matches. The CDR3 is 15 amino acids. Germline V gene lookup returns CDR1 SGHAT and CDR2 FQDESV (reference sequence). Variable domain in full (rest from reference TRBV11-1 and TRBJ1-1): EAEVAQSPRYKITEKSQAVAFWCDPISGHATLYWYRQILGQGPELLVQFQDESVVDDSQLPKDRFSAERLKGVDSTLKIQPAELGDSAMYLCASSLTGGRGTEAFFGQGTRLTVV.

The gene calls are TRBV5-1 and TRBJ2-2, with TRBD2 matching over 9 bases. CDR1 and CDR2 (germline): SGHRS, YFSETQ. After removal of 4 bases from V and 1 base from J, the junction contained 5 bases not matched to a gene. This CDR3 comprises 16 residues. The CDR3 DNA is TGCGCCAGCAGCGTCAATAGCGGGGGGAACACCGGGGAGCTGTTTTTT. Translation gives CASSVNSGGNTGELFF.

This chain uses TRBV3-1 (or the pseudogene TRBV3-2) with TRBJ1-1, with D possibly being TRBD1 (5 bases). This CDR3 has 15 residues. Trimming cost V 1 base and J 0 bases, with 9 bases left between them. Looked up from germline, CDR1 is LGHDT and CDR2 is YNNKEL (reference sequence). The CDR3 loop is CASSQGGSLNTEAFF. In DNA form, the CDR3 reads TGTGCCAGCAGCCAAGGGGGGAGTTTGAACACTGAAGCTTTCTTT.